This T cell receptor (beta chain) was identified during a study of beta chain features in type 1 diabetes. The study reverse transcribed the entire isolated RNA, so it sequenced expressed TCRB transcripts. About 3.57 million reads were obtained on average from naive, central memory and regulatory T cell samples. Libraries were prepared by immunoSEQ multiplex PCR; TCRdb keeps only in-frame clonotypes and omits some of them. This sample yields about 260,000 clones, of which around 65% are seen a single time; 0.053% belongs to the top ten. This CDR3 has 12 amino acids. V lost 2 bases to trimming and J lost 6 bases, with 6 bases between them. Germline V lookup: CDR1 SNHLY, CDR2 FYNNEI. Each of the CD4+ naive, central memory, regulatory and stem cell-like memory populations was sorted via CD45RO/CCR7/CD25/CD127/CD95/CD27. Populations obtained by sorting all exceeded 98% purity. Study-wide results and caveats: Sampled from patients, naive, central memory and Treg TCRB repertoires appeared more similar than those sampled from healthy donors.

Regarding this clone: The antigen is unknown.

This TCR was recovered from a young man in good health. The V and J genes are TRBV2 and TRBJ2-3; D unclear. Sequenced input: naive CD4+ T cells from blood. The CDR3 here is CASSELPDTQYF. The DNA of the CDR3 is TGTGCCAGCAGTGAATTGCCGGATACGCAGTATTTT.